One and the same sample provided the 2 T cell receptor beta chains below, sequenced in a study of T cells after yellow fever vaccination. A single record per CDR3 protein comes from TCRdb applying MiXCR to the 5' RACE reads. The table lists some 350,000 distinct CDR3 sequences, around 10% of them singletons. This specimen consisted of PBMCs, obtained on the day of the first yellow fever vaccination. Every receptor here comes from a man between 18 and 29 years old who received the YFV17D yellow fever vaccine.

This clonotype was counted many times. The DNA for the CDR3 is TGCGCCAGCAGCTTGGAGGGGGCTCGTGGCTACACCTTC. It translates to CASSLEGARGYTF. The J gene is TRBJ1-2, the V gene TRBV5-1, with 7 nucleotides matching TRBD1. This CDR3 comprises 13 residues. Trimming cost V 0 bases and J 7 bases; bases outside gene matches: 3. From germline, CDR1 is SGHRS and CDR2 YFSETQ.

This clonotype was seen a few times. The chain links TRBV20-1 to TRBJ1-6, with D unresolved. V dropped 0 bases and J dropped 4 bases, with 7 bases sitting between them. Germline CDR1 DFQATT, CDR2 SNEGSKA (reference sequence). This CDR3 is built from 14 residues. CDR3 residues: CSARDGLYNSPLHF. For the CDR3, the DNA is TGCAGTGCTAGAGATGGTCTTTATAATTCACCCCTCCACTTT.